Described below is a single TCR beta chain sequence and its context. This same CDR3 is encoded by further DNA sequences in the sample. The data originate from a study of blood T cell repertoires in COVID-19. About the research overall: Samples of COVID-19 (acute and convalescent) were obtained from the United States, Italy and Spain.

The V gene's germline CDR1 is SGHRS and CDR2 YFSETQ. The CDR3 totals 15 residues. V dropped 3 bases and J dropped 4; count of bases not matched to a gene: 2. Only in-frame clones appear in the TCRdb table, and some are missing; sequencing was by immunoSEQ multiplex PCR. Of more than 300,000 clones in the sample, 85% to 95% were seen once. V is TRBV5-1 and J is TRBJ2-1; TRBD2 aligns across 12 bases. The receptor's source is a woman aged 30 to 39 who had been exposed to COVID-19. The sequenced sample was PBMCs or T cells enriched from blood (not recorded which). In DNA, the CDR3 is TGCGCCAGCAGCTCTGGACTAGCGGGGTACAATGAGCAGTTCTTC. Translating gives CASSSGLAGYNEQFF.